This entry is about one TCR beta chain. As yet, its antigen is unknown. The source of the sample is a study of a mutant IDH1 vaccine in newly diagnosed glioma. This sample's time point: week 11, during vaccination. All doses held 300 ug of mutant IDH1 20-mer peptide, with topical imiquimod. The germline CDR1 and CDR2 sequences are ENHRY and SYGVKD. The CDR3 covers 14 residues. V was pared by 5 bases and J by 8 bases, with 18 bases between. Profiling relied on immunoSEQ multiplex PCR, and the TCRdb table lists in-frame clones only, not all of them. Of tens of thousands of clones detected, roughly 84% appear once; the ten largest clones hold about 8.2%.

The TCR comes from a woman between 50 and 59 years old with glioma. The chain employs TRBV10-3 and TRBJ1-2; D uncertain. The specimen was PBMCs, collected from a glioma patient whose treatment included an IDH1 peptide vaccine. The CDR3 coding sequence is TGTGCCATCAGTCCCCATGGGGAGGGTGACGGCTACACCTTC. Its translation: CAISPHGEGDGYTF.